These 2 T cell receptor beta chains came from one sample sequenced in a study of T cell responses to AZD1222 COVID-19 vaccine. Sequencing was performed with immunoSEQ multiplex PCR; in TCRdb, only in-frame clones are kept and a portion is missing. Here the sample spans roughly 120,000 clones, about nine tenths being singletons. The sample consisted of peripheral blood, taken on day 0 of AZD1222 vaccination. The receptors here all came from an adult in good health.

This clone was seen only a few times. The chain uses TRBV5-5 and TRBJ2-7, with D hard to call. Trimming cost V 4 bases and J 4 bases, with 18 bases left between them. The CDR3 totals 15 residues. The germline V gene has CDR1 SGHKS and CDR2 YYEKEE (reference sequence). The CDR3 DNA sequence: TGTGCCAGCAGCCCAGGATTGGGAAAAGGTTACGAGCAGTACTTC. This translates into CASSPGLGKGYEQYF.

The chain recombines TRBV18 with TRBJ1-3, with 9 bases aligning to TRBD1. Unmatched junction bases numbered 0, after V lost 2 bases and J lost 4 bases. CDR1 and CDR2 (germline): KGHSH, LQKENI. CDR3 length: 14 residues. This CDR3 is CASSPGQGGNTIYF. The CDR3 DNA reads TGTGCCAGCTCACCAGGACAGGGGGGAAACACCATATATTTT.